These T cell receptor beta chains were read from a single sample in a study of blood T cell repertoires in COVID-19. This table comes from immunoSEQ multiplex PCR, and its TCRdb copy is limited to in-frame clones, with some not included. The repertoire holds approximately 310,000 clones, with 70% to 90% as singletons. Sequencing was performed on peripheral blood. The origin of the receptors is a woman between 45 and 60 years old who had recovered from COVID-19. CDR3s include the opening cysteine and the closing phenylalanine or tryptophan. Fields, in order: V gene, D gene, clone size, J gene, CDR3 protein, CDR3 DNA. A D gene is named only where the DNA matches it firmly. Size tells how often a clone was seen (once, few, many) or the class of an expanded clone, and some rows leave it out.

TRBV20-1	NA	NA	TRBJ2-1	CSVGHNEQFF	TGCAGTGTGGGGCACAATGAGCAGTTCTTC
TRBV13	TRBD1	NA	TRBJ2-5	CASSASGGETQYF	TGTGCCAGCAGCGCCTCAGGGGGAGAGACCCAGTACTTC
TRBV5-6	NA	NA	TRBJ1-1	CASSHPQGLGAFF	TGTGCCAGCAGCCACCCTCAGGGACTCGGAGCTTTCTTT
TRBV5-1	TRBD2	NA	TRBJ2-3	CASSLEIAGVSKDTQYF	TGCGCCAGCAGCTTGGAGATAGCGGGAGTTTCTAAGGATACGCAGTATTTT
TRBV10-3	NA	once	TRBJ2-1	CAISDPGVFGDEQFF	TGTGCCATCAGTGACCCCGGGGTGTTCGGCGATGAGCAGTTCTTC
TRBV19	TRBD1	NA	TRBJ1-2	CASSMDRGLDGYTF	TGTGCCAGTAGTATGGACAGGGGATTGGATGGCTACACCTTC
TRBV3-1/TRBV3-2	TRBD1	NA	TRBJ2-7	CASSPTGSPDEQYF	TGTGCCAGCAGCCCGACAGGGAGCCCGGACGAGCAGTACTTC
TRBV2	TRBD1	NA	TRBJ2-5	CASRGGTGRQETQYF	TGTGCCAGCAGAGGGGGGACAGGGCGACAAGAGACCCAGTACTTC
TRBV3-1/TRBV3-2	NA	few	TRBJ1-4	CASRPLGIGEKLFF	TGTGCCAGCAGACCTTTGGGCATCGGTGAAAAACTGTTTTTT
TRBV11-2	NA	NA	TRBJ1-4	CASSPAGGAWKLFF	TGTGCCAGCAGCCCCGCGGGGGGGGCGTGGAAACTGTTTTTT
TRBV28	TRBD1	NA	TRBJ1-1	CASRRPGQRRDTEAFF	TGTGCCAGCAGACGACCGGGACAGAGAAGAGACACTGAAGCTTTCTTT
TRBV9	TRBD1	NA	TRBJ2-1	CASSVDGTGENEQFF	TGTGCCAGCAGCGTAGATGGGACAGGAGAGAATGAGCAGTTCTTC
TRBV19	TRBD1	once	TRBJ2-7	CASKRAGTATYEQYF	TGTGCCAGTAAAAGGGCAGGGACAGCCACCTACGAGCAGTACTTC
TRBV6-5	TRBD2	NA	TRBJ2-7	CASKRGTSYEQYF	TGTGCCAGCAAAAGAGGGACTAGCTACGAGCAGTACTTC
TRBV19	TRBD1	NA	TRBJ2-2	CASSGTGRVGELFF	TGTGCCAGTAGTGGGACAGGGAGGGTCGGGGAGCTGTTTTTT
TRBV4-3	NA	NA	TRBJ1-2	CASSLRKTAGYGYTF	TGCGCCAGCAGCCTACGAAAGACGGCGGGCTATGGCTACACCTTC
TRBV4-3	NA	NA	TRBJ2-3	CASSQDSQAGITDTQYF	TGCGCCAGCAGCCAAGATTCTCAGGCAGGCATTACAGATACGCAGTATTTT
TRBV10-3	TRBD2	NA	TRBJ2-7	CAISLTSDEQYF	TGTGCCATCAGTTTGACTAGCGACGAGCAGTACTTC
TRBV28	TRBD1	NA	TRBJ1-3	CASLLGSGQGPGNTIYF	TGTGCCAGCCTCCTGGGTTCGGGACAGGGACCTGGAAACACCATATATTTT
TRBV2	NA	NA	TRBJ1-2	CASSEALTQGYTF	TGTGCCAGCAGTGAAGCGCTGACTCAGGGCTACACCTTC
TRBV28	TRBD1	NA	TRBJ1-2	CASSRQGNYGYTF	TGTGCCAGCTCGAGACAGGGGAACTATGGCTACACCTTC
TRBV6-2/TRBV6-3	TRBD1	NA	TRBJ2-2	CASSYSLRQGRTGELFF	TGTGCCAGCAGTTACTCGCTGAGACAGGGACGGACCGGGGAGCTGTTTTTT
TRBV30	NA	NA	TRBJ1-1	CAWHRAGGTEAFF	TGTGCCTGGCACAGGGCGGGGGGCACTGAAGCTTTCTTT
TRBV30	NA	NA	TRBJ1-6	CAWSSGAINSPLHF	TGTGCCTGGAGTAGTGGGGCGATAAATTCACCCCTCCACTTT
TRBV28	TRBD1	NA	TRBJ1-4	CASSFSRQGNEKLFF	TGTGCCAGCAGTTTTAGTAGACAGGGAAATGAAAAACTGTTTTTT
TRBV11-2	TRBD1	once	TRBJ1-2	CASSLDTRGPNYGYTF	TGTGCCAGCAGCTTAGACACCAGGGGGCCTAACTATGGCTACACCTTC
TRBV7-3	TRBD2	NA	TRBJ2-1	CASSPGLANTHEQFF	TGTGCCAGCAGCCCCGGACTAGCGAATACTCATGAGCAGTTCTTC
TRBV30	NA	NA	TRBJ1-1	CAWSPQTEAFF	TGTGCCTGGAGCCCGCAGACTGAAGCTTTCTTT
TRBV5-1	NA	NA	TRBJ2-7	CASSLGQGYYEQYF	TGCGCCAGCAGCTTGGGGCAGGGCTACTACGAGCAGTACTTC
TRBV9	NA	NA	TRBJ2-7	CASSVGSVVSYEQYF	TGTGCCAGCAGCGTAGGTTCAGTTGTCTCCTACGAGCAGTACTTC
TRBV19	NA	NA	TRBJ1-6	CASSVVGGNSPLHF	TGTGCCAGTAGTGTAGTAGGGGGAAATTCACCCCTCCACTTT
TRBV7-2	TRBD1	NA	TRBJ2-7	CASSPGTAQQYF	TGTGCCAGCAGCCCAGGGACAGCCCAGCAGTACTTC
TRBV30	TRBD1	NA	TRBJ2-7	CAWSRQGAGEQYF	TGTGCCTGGTCGCGACAGGGGGCGGGTGAGCAGTACTTC
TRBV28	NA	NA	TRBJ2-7	CASSTPEDEQYF	TGTGCCAGCAGTACACCTGAGGACGAGCAGTACTTC
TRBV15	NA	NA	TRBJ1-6	CATSRPQGKDSPLHF	TGTGCCACCAGCAGACCACAGGGAAAAGATTCACCCCTCCACTTT
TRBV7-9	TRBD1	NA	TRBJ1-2	CASSPNRGLGGYTF	TGTGCCAGCAGTCCTAACAGGGGGCTAGGTGGCTACACCTTC
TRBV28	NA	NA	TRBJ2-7	CASSLVEGSEQYF	TGTGCCAGCAGTTTAGTGGAGGGCTCAGAGCAGTACTTC
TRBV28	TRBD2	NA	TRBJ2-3	CASSLAGTSSTDTQYF	TGTGCCAGCAGTCTTGCGGGGACTAGCAGCACAGATACGCAGTATTTT
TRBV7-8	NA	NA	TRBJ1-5	CASSLAVGRGQPQHF	TGTGCCAGCAGCTTAGCGGTTGGCAGAGGGCAGCCCCAGCATTTT
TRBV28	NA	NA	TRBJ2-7	CASSRGNEQYF	TGTGCCAGCAGTCGAGGGAACGAGCAGTACTTC
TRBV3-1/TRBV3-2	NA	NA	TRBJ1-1	CASSQVQTEAFF	TGTGCCAGCAGCCAAGTTCAGACTGAAGCTTTCTTT
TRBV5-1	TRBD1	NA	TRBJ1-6	CASSLDGTGEGSPLHF	TGCGCCAGCAGCTTGGACGGGACAGGGGAGGGTTCACCCCTCCACTTT
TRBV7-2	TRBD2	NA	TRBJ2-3	CASSFSGGSTDTQYF	TGTGCCAGCAGCTTCTCGGGAGGTAGCACAGATACGCAGTATTTT
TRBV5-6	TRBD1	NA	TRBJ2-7	CASSSVRAGGNEQYF	TGTGCCAGCAGCTCGGTTAGGGCAGGGGGCAATGAGCAGTACTTC
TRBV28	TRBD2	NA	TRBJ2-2	CATPLAGTGELFF	TGTGCCACCCCATTAGCGGGCACCGGGGAGCTGTTTTTT
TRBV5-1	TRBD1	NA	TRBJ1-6	CASSLGTGGSPLHF	TGCGCCAGCAGCTTGGGGACAGGTGGTTCACCCCTCCACTTT
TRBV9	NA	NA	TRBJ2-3	CASSVGPGQASDTQYF	TGTGCCAGCAGCGTAGGACCGGGACAAGCCTCAGATACGCAGTATTTT
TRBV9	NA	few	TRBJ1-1	CASTPNTEAFF	TGTGCCAGCACCCCTAACACTGAAGCTTTCTTT
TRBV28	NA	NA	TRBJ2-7	CASRGGGRYEQYF	TGTGCCAGCAGAGGGGGGGGGCGGTACGAGCAGTACTTC
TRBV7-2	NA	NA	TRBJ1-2	CASSFRDYGYTF	TGTGCCAGCAGCTTTCGGGACTATGGCTACACCTTC
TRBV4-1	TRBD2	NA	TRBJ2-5	CASSQVGGQKTQYF	TGCGCCAGCAGCCAAGTGGGAGGGCAAAAGACCCAGTACTTC
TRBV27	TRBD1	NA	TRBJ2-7	CASSRPGQGSYEQYF	TGTGCCAGCAGTCGACCGGGACAGGGTTCCTACGAGCAGTACTTC
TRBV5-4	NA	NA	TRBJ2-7	CASSKDNYEQYF	TGTGCCAGCAGCAAAGACAACTACGAGCAGTACTTC
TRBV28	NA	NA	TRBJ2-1	CASSFGQNEQFF	TGTGCCAGCAGTTTTGGACAAAATGAGCAGTTCTTC
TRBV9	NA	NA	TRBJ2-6	CASSVSVYSSPGANVLTF	TGTGCCAGCAGCGTTTCCGTTTACAGTTCCCCTGGGGCCAACGTCCTGACTTTC
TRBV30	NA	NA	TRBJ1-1	CAWSPGLDLSTEAFF	TGTGCCTGGAGCCCAGGGTTGGATCTGAGCACTGAAGCTTTCTTT
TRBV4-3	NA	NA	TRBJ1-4	CASSHDRGGEGYEKLFF	TGCGCCAGCAGCCATGATAGAGGCGGGGAAGGATATGAAAAACTGTTTTTT